Shown below are 21 T cell receptor beta chains from a single sample sequenced in a study of CD8 T cells in Susac syndrome. The RNA input was roughly 0.45 to 1 ug, and it was reverse transcribed with random hexamers. TCRdb recomputed calls from the immunoSEQ multiplex PCR reads with MiXCR, one row per CDR3 protein. The sample yields about 120,000 distinct CDR3 sequences, 94% seen once. Sequenced: CD4+ T cells from PBMCs. Every receptor here comes from a human donor in good health.

The chain has TRBV5-6 and TRBJ2-7; TRBD2 agrees at 7 bases. The J segment lost 0 bases and the V segment lost 4 bases, leaving 4 bases of the junction unmatched. The germline gives CDR1 SGHDT, CDR2 YYEEEE. This CDR3 has 14 residues. The CDR3 region has the DNA TGTGCCAGCAGCCCCTGGGGGGGCTCCTACGAGCAGTACTTC. Protein sequence: CASSPWGGSYEQYF.

V is TRBV3-1 and J is TRBJ2-1; no definite D call. Germline-derived CDR1 and CDR2 are LGHDT and YNNKEL (reference sequence). The CDR3 is 12 residues long. V shed 2 bases and J shed 5 bases, with 4 bases lying between them. The CDR3 nucleotides are TGTGCCAGCAGCCAACAGCACAATGAGCAGTTCTTC. This gives the protein CASSQQHNEQFF.

The rearrangement links TRBV18 to TRBJ2-7; D call uncertain. CDR3 size: 15 residues. With 2 bases removed from V and 0 bases from J, the gap between germline ends came to 11 bases. Germline CDR1 KGHSH, CDR2 LQKENI. Here the CDR3 DNA reads TGTGCCAGCTCACCAGGGCAACGGTTCTCCTACGAGCAGTACTTC. Translating it yields CASSPGQRFSYEQYF.

This clonotype was seen just once. The chain links TRBV28 to TRBJ1-1; no firm D call. The V end lost 7 bases, the J end lost 7 bases, and 13 bases lay between the germline ends. Germline V gene sequence: CDR1 MDHEN, CDR2 SYDVKM. The CDR3 sequence is 12 residues long. CDR3 loop: CASTPTTHEAFF. The CDR3 region has the DNA TGTGCCAGCACCCCGACAACGCATGAAGCTTTCTTT.

The gene calls are TRBV7-9 and TRBJ2-7; 8 nucleotides line up with TRBD1. The CDR3 has 14 amino acids. In germline, CDR1 is SEHNR, CDR2 FQNEAQ (reference sequence). With V trimmed by 5 bases and J by 0 bases, 3 bases remained unmatched. CDR3 sequence (DNA): TGTGCCAGCAGCCGGACAGGGAACTCCTACGAGCAGTACTTC. It yields the protein CASSRTGNSYEQYF.

The V gene is TRBV6-5, the J gene TRBJ1-4; a weak D match, TRBD1 (6 bases). Germline V CDR1 and CDR2: MNHEY, SVGAGI. V was pared by 2 bases and J by 3 bases, with 10 bases between. CDR3 length: 15 residues. The CDR3 here is CASSYRGQPNEKLFF. As DNA, the CDR3 is TGTGCCAGCAGTTACCGCGGACAGCCTAATGAAAAACTGTTTTTT.

CDR3 region: CSAGGQGARDTGELFF. The CDR3 DNA reads TGCAGCGCTGGGGGACAGGGGGCTCGGGACACCGGGGAGCTGTTTTTT. The rearrangement links TRBV29-1 to TRBJ2-2; TRBD1 aligns across 12 bases. From germline, CDR1 is SQVTM and CDR2 ANQGSEA. The CDR3 loop spans 16 amino acids. The trim removed 7 bases at V and 3 bases at J, leaving 9 bases unmatched.

In the case of this clonotype: One junction end does not reproduce the germline sequence, and a read error may be involved. The chain combines TRBV19 with TRBJ2-1; a possible D gene is TRBD1 (6 bases). This CDR3 spans 15 amino acids. The germline V gene has CDR1 LNHDA and CDR2 SQIVND (reference sequence). CDR3 DNA: TGCGCCAGTAGTATAGATTTCAGGGGCTACAATGAGCAGTTCTTC. Its translation is CASSIDFRGYNEQFF.

V usage is TRBV15 and J usage is TRBJ2-3, with TRBD1 matching over 8 bases. V trimming: 1 base; J trimming: 2 bases; junction bases outside the gene matches: 5. The CDR3 has 16 residues. Germline assignment: CDR1 LNHNV and CDR2 YYDKDF (reference sequence). The CDR3 sequence is CATSRALGQATDTQYF. CDR3 nucleotide sequence: TGTGCCACCAGCAGAGCATTGGGACAGGCCACAGATACGCAGTATTTT.

This rearrangement joins TRBV5-4 to TRBJ2-7; a possible D gene is TRBD1 (5 bases). The CDR3 sequence is 15 residues long. V was cut by 0 bases and J by 3 bases, with 13 bases left in between. Germline lookup yields CDR1 SGHNT and CDR2 YYREEE (reference sequence). This CDR3 reads CASSLGRQGGYEQYF. CDR3 DNA sequence: TGTGCCAGCAGCTTGGGGCGCCAGGGTGGCTACGAGCAGTACTTC.

This chain links TRBV5-1 with TRBJ2-7, with D maybe TRBD2 (6 bases). Trimming pared 0 bases from V and 3 bases from J, leaving 10 bases between. Looked up from germline, CDR1 is SGHRS and CDR2 is YFSETQ. The CDR3 sequence is 14 residues long. This CDR3 reads CASSLGGADYEQYF. In DNA, the CDR3 is TGCGCCAGCAGCTTGGGCGGGGCAGACTACGAGCAGTACTTC. The full variable domain, in which reference TRBV5-1 and TRBJ2-7 provide the parts outside the CDR3, is KAGVTQTPRYLIKTRGQQVTLSCSPISGHRSVSWYQQTPGQGLQFLFEYFSETQRNKGNFPGRFSGRQFSNSRSEMNVSTLELGDSALYLCASSLGGADYEQYFGPGTRLTVT.

The chain has TRBV7-2 and TRBJ2-7; D might be TRBD2 (5 bases). The germline V gene encodes CDR1 SGHTA and CDR2 FQGNSA. V dropped 1 base and J dropped 2 bases, with 15 bases sitting between them. The length of the CDR3 is 16 residues. The CDR3 region has the DNA TGTGCCAGCAGCTTAGATGCTGCGGGCACTGCCTACGAGCAGTACTTC. Translating it yields CASSLDAAGTAYEQYF.

The rearrangement joins TRBV15 to TRBJ1-5; D remains ambiguous. Germline loops: CDR1 LNHNV, CDR2 YYDKDF (reference sequence). This CDR3 has 13 residues. V lost 0 bases and J 5 bases, leaving 5 bases between the germline ends. As DNA, the CDR3 is TGTGCCACCAGCAGAGAGAACGATCAGCCCCAGCATTTT. Encoded protein: CATSRENDQPQHF.

This clonotype was detected once. The chain employs TRBV5-5 and TRBJ2-7, with unresolved D. CDR3 size: 11 residues. The V gene lost 4 bases and the J gene lost 2 bases, with 4 bases spanning the gap. CDR1 and CDR2 from the germline V gene are SGHKS and YYEKEE (reference sequence). This CDR3 reads CASSGTYEQYF. CDR3 DNA: TGTGCCAGCAGCGGGACCTACGAGCAGTACTTC.

This sequence joins TRBV28 and TRBJ1-2; TRBD1 matches 9 bases. CDR1 is MDHEN and CDR2 is SYDVKM in the germline V gene. Trimming took 6 bases from V and 4 from J; bases not matched to a gene: 6. This CDR3 spans 14 amino acids. The CDR3 sequence is CASSPGQGFYGYTF. The CDR3 DNA reads as TGTGCCAGCAGCCCGGGACAGGGTTTCTATGGCTACACCTTC.

The V and J genes are TRBV6-1 and TRBJ1-4, with 8 bases identical to TRBD1. Unmatched junction bases numbered 12, after V lost 2 bases and J lost 10 bases. Germline-derived CDR1 and CDR2 are MNHNS and SASEGT. This CDR3 spans 16 amino acids. This chain's CDR3 is CASSEPPGQGRGKLFF. The CDR3, as DNA: TGTGCCAGCAGTGAACCGCCTGGACAGGGAAGAGGAAAACTGTTTTTT.

The chain is built from TRBV20-1 and TRBJ2-7; 10 bases match TRBD2. Germline CDR1 DFQATT, CDR2 SNEGSKA (reference sequence). There are 16 residues in the CDR3. V lost 3 bases and J lost 2; bases outside the gene matches: 10. The CDR3 sequence: CSARNAGTSVTYEQYF. In DNA form, the CDR3 reads TGCAGTGCTAGGAATGCAGGGACTAGCGTCACCTACGAGCAGTACTTC.

This chain links TRBV19 with TRBJ1-4; TRBD1 matches at 11 bases. The germline gives CDR1 LNHDA, CDR2 SQIVND (reference sequence). This CDR3 has 14 residues. V gave up 3 bases and J gave up 12 bases; unmatched junction bases: 6. The CDR3 loop reads CASSIPGQGAELFF. The CDR3 region has the DNA TGTGCCAGTAGTATCCCCGGACAGGGGGCAGAACTGTTTTTT.

V is TRBV5-4 and J is TRBJ2-2; a weak D match, TRBD2 (6 bases). Germline V gene sequence: CDR1 SGHNT, CDR2 YYREEE (reference sequence). Trimming took 5 bases from V and 3 from J, leaving 11 bases between them. This CDR3 comprises 14 residues. The CDR3 protein is CASRRDSYTGELFF. CDR3 DNA sequence: TGTGCCAGCAGACGGGACTCCTACACCGGGGAGCTGTTTTTT.

The J gene is TRBJ2-3, the V gene TRBV5-1; 14 nucleotides match TRBD2. Germline V lookup: CDR1 SGHRS, CDR2 YFSETQ. V lost 3 bases to trimming and J lost 5 bases; unmatched junction nucleotides: 5. The CDR3 contains 16 residues. CDR3 sequence reads: CASSSGLAGGQDTQYF. CDR3 nucleotide sequence: TGCGCCAGCAGCTCCGGACTAGCGGGAGGACAAGATACGCAGTATTTT.

The chain carries TRBV20-1 and TRBJ2-7, with D perhaps matching TRBD2 (6 bases). Germline lookup yields CDR1 DFQATT and CDR2 SNEGSKA (reference sequence). The ends were cut back, 3 bases at V and 7 bases at J, with 25 bases in the middle. The CDR3 loop spans 16 amino acids. The CDR3 sequence is CSARVPKGGKGAEQYF. The DNA for the CDR3 is TGCAGTGCTAGGGTGCCGAAGGGCGGGAAGGGAGCGGAGCAGTACTTC.